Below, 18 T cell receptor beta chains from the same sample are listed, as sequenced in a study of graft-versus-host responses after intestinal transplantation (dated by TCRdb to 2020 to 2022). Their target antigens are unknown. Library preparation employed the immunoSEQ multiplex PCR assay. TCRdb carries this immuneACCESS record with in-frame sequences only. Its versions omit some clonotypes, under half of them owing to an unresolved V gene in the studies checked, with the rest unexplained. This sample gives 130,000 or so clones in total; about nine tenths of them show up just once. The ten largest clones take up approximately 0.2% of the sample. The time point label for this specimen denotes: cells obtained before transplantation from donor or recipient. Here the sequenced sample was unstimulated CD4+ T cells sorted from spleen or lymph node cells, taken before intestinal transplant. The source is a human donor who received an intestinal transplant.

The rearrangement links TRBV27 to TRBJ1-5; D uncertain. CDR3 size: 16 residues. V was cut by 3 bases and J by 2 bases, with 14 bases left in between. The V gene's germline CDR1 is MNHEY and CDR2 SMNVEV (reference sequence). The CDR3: CASSLVRIDGNQPQHF. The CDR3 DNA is TGTGCCAGCAGTTTGGTCAGAATAGACGGCAATCAGCCCCAGCATTTT.

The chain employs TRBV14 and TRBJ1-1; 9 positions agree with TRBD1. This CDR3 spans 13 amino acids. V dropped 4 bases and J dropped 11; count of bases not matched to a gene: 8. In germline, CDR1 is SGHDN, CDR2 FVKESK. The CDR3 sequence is CASSPRGTGRAFF. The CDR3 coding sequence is TGTGCCAGCAGCCCGAGGGGGACAGGGCGGGCTTTCTTT.

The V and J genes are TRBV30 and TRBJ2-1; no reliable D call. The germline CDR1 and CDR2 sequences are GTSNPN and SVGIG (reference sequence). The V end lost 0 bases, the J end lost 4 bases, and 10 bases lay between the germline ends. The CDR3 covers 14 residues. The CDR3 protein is CAWSVTGPYNEQFF. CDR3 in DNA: TGTGCCTGGAGTGTGACCGGACCGTACAATGAGCAGTTCTTC.

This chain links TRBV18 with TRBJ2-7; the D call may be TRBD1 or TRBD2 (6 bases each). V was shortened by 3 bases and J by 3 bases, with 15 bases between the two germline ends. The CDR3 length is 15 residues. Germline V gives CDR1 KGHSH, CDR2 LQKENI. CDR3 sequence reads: CASSPPGASVYEQYF. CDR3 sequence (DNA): TGTGCCAGCTCACCCCCGGGGGCCTCGGTCTACGAGCAGTACTTC.

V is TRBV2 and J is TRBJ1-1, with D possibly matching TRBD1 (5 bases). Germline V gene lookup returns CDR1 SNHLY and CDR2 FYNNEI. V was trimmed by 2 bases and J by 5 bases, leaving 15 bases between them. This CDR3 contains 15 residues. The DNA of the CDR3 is TGTGCCAGCAGTGAACCGCAGGGCCTCCGAACTGAAGCTTTCTTT. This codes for CASSEPQGLRTEAFF.

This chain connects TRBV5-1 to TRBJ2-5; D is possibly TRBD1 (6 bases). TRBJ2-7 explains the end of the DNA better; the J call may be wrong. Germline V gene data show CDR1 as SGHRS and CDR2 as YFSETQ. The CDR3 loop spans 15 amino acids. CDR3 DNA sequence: TGCGCCAGCAGCCCTCGACAGGACCTCTCCTACGAGCAGTACTTC. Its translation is CASSPRQDLSYEQYF.

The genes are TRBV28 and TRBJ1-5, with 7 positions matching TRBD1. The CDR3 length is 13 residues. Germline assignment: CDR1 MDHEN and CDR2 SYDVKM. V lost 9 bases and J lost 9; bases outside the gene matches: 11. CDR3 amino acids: CASNRDSGVPQHF. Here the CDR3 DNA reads TGTGCCAGTAACCGGGACAGCGGAGTGCCCCAGCATTTT. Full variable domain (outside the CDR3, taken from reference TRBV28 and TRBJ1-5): DVKVTQSSRYLVKRTGEKVFLECVQDMDHENMFWYRQDPGLGLRLIYFSYDVKMKEKGDIPEGYSVSREKKERFSLILESASTNQTSMYLCASNRDSGVPQHFGDGTRLSIL.

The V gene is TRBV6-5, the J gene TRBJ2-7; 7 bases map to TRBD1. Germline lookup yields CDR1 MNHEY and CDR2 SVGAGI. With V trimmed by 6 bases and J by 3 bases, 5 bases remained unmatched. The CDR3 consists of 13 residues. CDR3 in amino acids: CASSLGTDYEQYF. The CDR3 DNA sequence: TGTGCCAGCAGCCTCGGGACAGACTACGAGCAGTACTTC.

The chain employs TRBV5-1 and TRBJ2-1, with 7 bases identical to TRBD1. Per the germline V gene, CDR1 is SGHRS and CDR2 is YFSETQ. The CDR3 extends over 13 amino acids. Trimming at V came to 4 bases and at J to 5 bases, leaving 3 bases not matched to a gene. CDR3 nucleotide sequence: TGCGCCAGCAGCGTGGGACAGAACAATGAGCAGTTCTTC. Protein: CASSVGQNNEQFF.

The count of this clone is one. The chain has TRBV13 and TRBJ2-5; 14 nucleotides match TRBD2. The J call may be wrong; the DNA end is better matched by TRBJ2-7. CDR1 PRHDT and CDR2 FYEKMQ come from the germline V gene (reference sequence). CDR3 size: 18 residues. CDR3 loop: CASSPYSGTSGRLYEQYF. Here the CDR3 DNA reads TGTGCCAGCAGCCCCTACTCCGGGACTAGCGGGAGACTCTACGAGCAGTACTTC.

The CDR3 loop is CSVQSFGQVYEQYF. The DNA for the CDR3 is TGCAGCGTACAAAGCTTCGGACAGGTCTACGAGCAGTACTTC. The chain carries TRBV29-1 and TRBJ2-7; 7 bases align to TRBD1. There are 14 residues in the CDR3. CDR1 and CDR2 from the germline V gene are SQVTM and ANQGSEA. V lost 6 bases and J lost 3; bases outside the gene matches: 11.

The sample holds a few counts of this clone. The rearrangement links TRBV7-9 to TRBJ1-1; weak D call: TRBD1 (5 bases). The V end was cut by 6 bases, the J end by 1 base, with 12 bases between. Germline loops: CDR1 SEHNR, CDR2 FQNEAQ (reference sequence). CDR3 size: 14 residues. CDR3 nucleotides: TGTGCCAGCAGACCGACTACAGGGAACACTGAAGCTTTCTTT. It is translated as CASRPTTGNTEAFF.

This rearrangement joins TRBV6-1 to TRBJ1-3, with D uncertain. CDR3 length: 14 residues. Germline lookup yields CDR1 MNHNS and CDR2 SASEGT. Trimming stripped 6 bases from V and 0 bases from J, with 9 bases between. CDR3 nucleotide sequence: TGTGCCAGCAGGGCCTCGGGCTCTGGAAACACCATATATTTT. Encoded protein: CASRASGSGNTIYF.

In DNA form, the CDR3 reads TGTGCCAGCAGTTTAACCCCCTCCTACGAGCAGTACTTC. This encodes CASSLTPSYEQYF. The V call is TRBV27, the J call TRBJ2-7; D is undetermined. This CDR3 has 13 residues. Germline V lookup: CDR1 MNHEY, CDR2 SMNVEV (reference sequence). V dropped 2 bases and J dropped 0 bases, with 5 bases sitting between them.

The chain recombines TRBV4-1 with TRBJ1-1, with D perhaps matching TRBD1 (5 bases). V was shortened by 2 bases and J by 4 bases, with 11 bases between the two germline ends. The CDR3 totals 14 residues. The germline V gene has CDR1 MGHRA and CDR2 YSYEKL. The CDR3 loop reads CASSQRGPFTEAFF. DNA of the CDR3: TGCGCCAGCAGCCAACGGGGACCGTTCACTGAAGCTTTCTTT.

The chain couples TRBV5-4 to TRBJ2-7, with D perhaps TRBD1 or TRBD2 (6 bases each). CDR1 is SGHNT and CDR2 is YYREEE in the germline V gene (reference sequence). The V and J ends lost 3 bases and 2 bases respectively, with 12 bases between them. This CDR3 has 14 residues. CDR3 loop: CASSSGGETYEQYF. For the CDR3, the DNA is TGTGCCAGCAGCTCCGGGGGCGAGACCTACGAGCAGTACTTC. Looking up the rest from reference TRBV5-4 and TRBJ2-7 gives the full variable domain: ETGVTQSPTHLIKTRGQQVTLRCSSQSGHNTVSWYQQALGQGPQFIFQYYREEENGRGNFPPRFSGLQFPNYSSELNVNALELDDSALYLCASSSGGETYEQYFGPGTRLTVT.

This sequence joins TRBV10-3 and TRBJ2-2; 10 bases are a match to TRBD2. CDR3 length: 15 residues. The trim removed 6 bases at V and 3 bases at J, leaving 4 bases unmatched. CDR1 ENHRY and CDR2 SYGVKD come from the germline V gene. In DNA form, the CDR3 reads TGTGCCATCAGGGCTAGCGGGAGTGACACCGGGGAGCTGTTTTTT. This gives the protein CAIRASGSDTGELFF.

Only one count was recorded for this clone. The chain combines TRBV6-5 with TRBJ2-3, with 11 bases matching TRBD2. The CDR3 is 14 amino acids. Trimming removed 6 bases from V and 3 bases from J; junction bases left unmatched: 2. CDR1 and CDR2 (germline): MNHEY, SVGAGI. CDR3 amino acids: CASRWTSGTDTQYF. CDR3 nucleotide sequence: TGTGCCAGCAGATGGACTAGCGGGACAGATACGCAGTATTTT.